This T cell receptor beta chain was sequenced for a study of human T cells and chemical hapten exposure. Overall study findings and caveats: TCRs at high frequency, those above 1 in 1000, did not change with DPC sensitization.

This clonotype has a count of ten or more. Its antigen remains unidentified. TCRdb independently ran MiXCR on the RACE reads; one entry per CDR3 protein. The sample has 370,000 or so distinct CDR3 sequences, more than 4.5% seen once. Time point reported: patch test 1, 2 weeks after DPC sensitization. Regarding treatment: therapeutic diphenylcyclopropenone sensitization with weekly scalp DPC. V shed 4 bases and J shed 5 bases, with 17 bases lying between them. The CDR3 loop spans 15 amino acids. Germline V lookup: CDR1 MNHNS, CDR2 SASEGT. The gene calls are TRBV6-1 and TRBJ2-5; D tentatively reads TRBD1 or TRBD2 (5 bases each). The receptor was derived from a woman in her forties or fifties with alopecia areata. Some clones in this sample may be carry-over from other donors' samples. Sequencing was performed on whole blood, taken in connection with sensitization to the hapten diphenylcyclopropenone (DPC). CDR3 amino acids: CASSVLLRGSETQYF. The CDR3 region has the DNA TGTGCCAGCAGTGTTCTCCTGAGGGGTTCGGAGACCCAGTACTTC.